This T cell receptor beta chain was obtained from a study of shared clonotypes between healthy human individuals. Study as a whole: Three men and a couple of women, aged 18 to 49, were donors.

This clone was observed a few times. Clones were read by immunoSEQ multiplex PCR, and TCRdb kept only the in-frame ones, dropping some. The data contain about 1 million clones, about 77% of them singletons. CD45RA+ naive and CD45RA-negative memory subsets were separated from CD4+ cells. The CDR3 covers 12 residues. V was shortened by 6 bases and J by 8 bases, with 8 bases between the two germline ends. CDR1 is LGHNT and CDR2 is FRNRAP in the germline V gene. The chain has TRBV12-5 and TRBJ1-6; unclear D gene. Sequenced sample: memory CD4+ T cells sorted from blood. Subset specified: CD45RA-negative fraction. The origin of this receptor is a man aged 18 to 35 in good health. CDR3 sequence reads: CASGTGYSPLHF. In DNA, the CDR3 is TGTGCTAGTGGGACGGGGTATTCACCCCTCCACTTT.